This TCR beta chain was captured in a study of breast tumors, draining lymph nodes, adjacent tissues. Study outcomes and limitations: Data fit most tumor T cells coming from lymph node, expanding in tumor. Tumors had less TCR diversity than lymph nodes, more than nontumor tissue.

TCRdb reprocessed the multiplex PCR reads via MiXCR and lists one record per CDR3 protein. The sample lists around 170,000 distinct CDR3 sequences; 30% to 35% were seen once. The lymph nodes were axillary draining lymph nodes from breast cancer patients. This clonotype was picked up a small number of times. Its target is not known. Germline loops: CDR1 LNHDA, CDR2 SQIVND (reference sequence). Trimming took 9 bases from V and 6 from J, leaving 17 bases between them. The CDR3 loop spans 13 amino acids. The chain links TRBV19 to TRBJ1-1, with a tentative D call TRBD1 (5 bases). The sample consisted of axillary lymph node tissue. The sequence derives from a female donor with breast cancer. Some clones in this sample may be carry-over from other donors' samples. The CDR3 loop is CASREWGGPEAFF. The CDR3, as DNA: TGTGCCAGCAGGGAATGGGGCGGACCTGAAGCTTTCTTT.